This T cell receptor (beta chain) was found in a study of cytomegalovirus exposure and HLA in healthy donors (dated by TCRdb to the late 2010s). Describing the broader study: An earlier analysis of approximately 640 of the donors reported 250 to 300 Gb of sequence data and 117 million unique TCR beta sequences from approximately 180 million T cells. An early release that covered 640 HLA-typed donors contained around 300 gigabases of sequencing data and roughly 84 million unique TCR sequences. The genetic ancestry cluster associated with self-reported Caucasian donors included 65% to 90% of the 300 to 450 genotyped donors. The study was designed to test whether signatures of past pathogen exposure could be identified by cataloging public T cell receptors. The T cell repertoires of several hundred subjects were profiled by immunosequencing and related to cytomegalovirus serostatus. A separate validation cohort of 100 to 150 different subjects was used in addition to the roughly 640-subject first cohort. High-throughput TCR immunosequencing, statistical association of individual TCRs with disease status, and machine learning were combined to predict cytomegalovirus infection status. In a later analysis, previously published TCR beta repertoires from about 670 donors were re-analyzed and high-resolution HLA genotyping was added so that TCR occurrence patterns could be studied. Rather than drawing on any new phenotypic data, the later analysis identified candidate immune exposures from TCR beta sequences and the way those sequences occurred across donors. An earlier analysis of a few hundred of the donors applied high-throughput TCR beta sequencing to assess whether each TCR beta V gene segment acted as functional or pseudogenic. Donor age, sex, ethnicity and CMV serostatus were collected together with the repertoire data. Genome-wide SNP genotypes for about 60% of the 666 donors were used in a later genetic analysis, which treated that subset as a discovery cohort. All discovery cohort repertoires had been generated using a single sequencing platform. HLA typing covered class I and class II loci at four-digit resolution. The number of donors typed differed by locus, with 629-630 for A, B, C, DRB1 and DQB1, 522 for DQA1, 606 for DPA1, and around 450 for DPB1. Because of strong linkage in the cohort, roughly five DR-DQ haplotypes were treated as single units for association and clustering. Among some 410 genotyped donors of the cohort, an average of approximately 200,000 unique TCR beta nucleotide sequences was sequenced per donor, of which about 19% were non-productive. The paper's findings and limits, for the study overall: The sequencing pipeline was judged likely to have produced a cluster of highly shared sequence variants as a technical artifact. Compared with equally common non-associated chains, HLA-associated TCR beta chains in a later analysis were more clonally expanded and had lower generation probabilities. A later genetic analysis associated a missense DCLRE1C variant with V-gene and J-gene trimming of TCR beta chains, and an independent cohort replicated the association. In this cohort, only TCR beta chains were sequenced, and detectable features were limited by the absence of alpha or paired-chain data. In a later analysis, TCR association rates were found to vary across HLA loci, with the most associated TCRs seen for DRB1 alleles and the fewest for HLA-C alleles. Most TCR sequences were observed very rarely across donors, whereas some public TCRs were present in many individuals. An earlier analysis of 587 of the donors showed that most TCR beta V segments appeared in productive rearrangements either about 87% or about 30% of the time, which broadly matched IMGT annotations. The authors suggested that the approach could potentially be generalized to other disease states and immunological phenotypes. A later analysis associated 16,951 TCR beta sequences with specific HLA alleles at a false discovery rate of 0.05. In vitro tests confirmed that three of the cytomegalovirus-associated TCR beta chains recognize cytomegalovirus antigens. Some IMGT-functional V segments, including TRBV6-2 and TRBV6-3, could not be told apart with the 87-base-pair reads, so those segments were excluded. The classifier was reported to diagnose cytomegalovirus status with high specificity and sensitivity in both the original and validation cohorts. The earlier analysis of around 600 of the donors excluded 15 to 20 rarely observed V segments, including chromosome 9 orphons, because counts were too low. Because HLA typing was unavailable for some donors at each locus, only the typed subset was used in association tests. Correlated functional status among segregating V segments might reflect linkage disequilibrium, but an unknown experimental factor could not be ruled out. When HLA alleles, especially DR and DQ, strongly co-occurred, attributing TCR associations to individual alleles was difficult. Compared with the roughly 670-donor mean, donors in an Asian-associated ancestry cluster had fewer N-insertions in productive TCRs, according to a later genetic analysis. A further reported finding was that TCR beta sequences accurately predicted the HLA-A and HLA-B alleles for most subjects in the first cohort. Presence/absence analyses assumed roughly uniform sequencing depth across donors, an assumption that may not hold. In a later analysis, several top co-occurrence clusters were reported to appear linked to parvovirus B19, influenza, CMV and Epstein-Barr virus. A later analysis found that most CMV-associated TCR beta chains appeared HLA-restricted, with HLA associations seemingly driven largely by CMV exposure. The study listed 150 to 200 TCR beta chains as associated with cytomegalovirus. The only immune exposure information available for the cohort was CMV serostatus.

The CDR3 goes from the cysteine to the phenylalanine over 12 residues. Of the read, only the CDR3 DNA is kept; its 36 bases are in frame from base 1. Deletion took 3 bases off V and 4 bases off J, with a span of 6 bases between the germline ends. Based on the germline V gene, the CDR1 and CDR2 sequences are SGHRS and YFSETQ. The library relied on the immunoSEQ multiplex PCR assay. A mixture of 60 forward primers for TCR Vbeta segments and 13 reverse primers for TCR Jbeta segments was used in the multiplex PCR. The CDR3 region of rearranged TCR beta genes was amplified from genomic DNA by a multiplex PCR assay. Amplified TCR beta libraries were sequenced as 87-base-pair reads on the Illumina HiSeq System. On the study's bioinformatics: Across the 500 to 750 repertoires, a later analysis counted approximately 75 million unique TCR beta chains, approximately 12 million of which were shared by at least two donors. Raw reads were error-corrected and collapsed into unique sequences with a nearest-neighbor algorithm that merged closely related sequences to remove PCR and sequencing errors. To assign V, D and J gene segments, CDR3 sequences were aligned to IMGT reference sequences. For a sequence to be retained, at least a six-nucleotide match to both a V gene segment and a J gene segment was required. Rearrangements were called productive when the CDR3 lacked stop codons and stayed in frame with V and J; all others were non-productive. CDR3 was defined by IMGT convention, running from the second conserved V-encoded cysteine to the conserved J-encoded phenylalanine. The earlier analysis of a few hundred of the donors excluded any sequence lacking an unambiguous match to a single V gene segment. An earlier analysis of 587 of the donors classified V segments as functional when productive rearrangements were above 56.7% and as segregating when the standard deviation between donors was above 5%. A statistical classification framework was developed to diagnose cytomegalovirus status using the catalog of TCR beta chain sequences. In a later analysis, TCR nucleotide sequences were compared against IMGT/GENE-DB human TR gene sequences so that V and J genes could be assigned. The TCRdist pipeline was used in a later analysis to assign CDR3 sequences and most-parsimonious VDJ recombination scenarios. In a later analysis, each TCR beta chain was defined by its CDR3 amino acid sequence together with its V-gene family, and reads without a unique V-gene family were excluded. To address suspected cross-contamination and a sequencing artifact, a later analysis removed under 600 highly shared, low-generation-probability nucleotide sequences. A later analysis calculated a clonal expansion index for each public chain from normalized within-repertoire ranks of inferred template counts. In a later analysis, generation probabilities were computed using a VDJ recombination model fitted to out-of-frame rearrangements, and the results were checked against IGoR. In a later analysis, hypergeometric tests were used to score TCR-TCR, TCR-HLA and TCR-CMV co-occurrence, with a repertoire-size bias correction applied to TCR pairs. To estimate false discovery rates, a later analysis permuted the HLA or CMV assignments 20 times. In a later analysis, co-occurring TCRs were grouped with DBSCAN, and TCRdist sequence similarity was added when clustering was performed within HLA-allele-positive subsets. Repertoires with fewer than 30,000 or more than 120,000 public chains were left out of co-occurrence clustering, as were four to six repertoires with anomalous nucleotide sharing. TCRdb took over this immuneACCESS table, retaining in-frame rearrangements with V and J assigned. Such tables are incomplete; in checked studies, under half of the missing clones stem from an unresolved V gene, and the remainder is unexplained. The V and J calls and clone size are taken from that table; D and trimming were inferred from the DNA. Across this sample there are about 190,000 clones, with around 81% seen only once. The ten largest account for about 9.4% of the sample.

Turning to this clone: Its antigen is not yet known. One base away there is no much larger clone; base qualities are not given.

The cohort consisted of 600 or so healthy bone marrow donors. At the time of sampling, all cohort members were nominally healthy, though unrecorded immune exposures were likely present. The donor tested CMV seropositive, placing the donor among the 310 or so seropositive members of the cohort. Every donor gave a peripheral blood sample, and the peripheral blood mononuclear cells from that sample were used for TCR beta sequencing. The Qiagen DNeasy Blood Extraction Kit was used to extract genomic DNA from the blood cell samples. This receptor was taken from a woman aged 45-60 years in good health and CMV-seropositive. The chain is made from TRBV5-1 and TRBJ2-3; the D gene remains uncertain. Sequenced input: PBMCs. The DNA reads as follows: TGCGCCAGCAGCTCGACTGCAGATACGCAGTATTTT. Translated, this is CASSSTADTQYF.